The 25 T cell receptor beta chains presented below share a single source sample, sequenced in a study of beta chain features in type 1 diabetes. Whole-study results and caveats: TCRB CDR3s were moderately but significantly shorter in Type 1 diabetes patients in all four CD4+ subsets.

These receptors are not linked to any known antigen. Since all of the isolated RNA was reverse transcribed, expressed TCRB transcripts were what got sequenced. TCRdb's copy holds only in-frame clones and misses some; the assay was immunoSEQ multiplex PCR. Of hundreds of thousands of clones in the sample, roughly a tenth were seen once. The specimen was naive CD4+ T cells from blood. Receptor source: a man aged 25 to 45 with type 1 diabetes.

The V and J genes are TRBV5-1 and TRBJ2-3, with a weak D call TRBD2 (6 bases). The CDR3 is 15 amino acids. Trimming shortened V by 7 bases and J by 3 bases, and 18 bases separated the two germline ends. CDR1 and CDR2 (germline): SGHRS, YFSETQ. The CDR3 protein is CASDPQVGGTDTQYF. For the CDR3, the DNA is TGCGCCAGCGATCCACAGGTGGGGGGAACAGATACGCAGTATTTT.

Notes on this clone: Other DNA sequences in the sample encode the same CDR3. The J gene is TRBJ2-2, the V gene TRBV7-9; D gene ambiguous. Trimming shortened V by 2 bases and J by 6 bases, and 4 bases separated the two germline ends. The CDR3 has 12 residues. Germline V gives CDR1 SEHNR, CDR2 FQNEAQ (reference sequence). CDR3 sequence: CASSLSAGELFF. In DNA form, the CDR3 reads TGTGCCAGCAGCTTATCGGCCGGGGAGCTGTTTTTT. The full variable domain, its missing parts supplied by reference TRBV7-9 and TRBJ2-2, is DTGVSQNPRHKITKRGQNVTFRCDPISEHNRLYWYRQTLGQGPEFLTYFQNEAQLEKSRLLSDRFSAERPKGSFSTLEIQRTEQGDSAMYLCASSLSAGELFFGEGSRLTVL.

This clone turned up a few times. Other DNA variants within this sample encode the same CDR3. The gene calls are TRBV2 and TRBJ1-5; the match to TRBD1 covers 7 bases. V lost 6 bases and J lost 2; bases outside the gene matches: 4. Per the germline V gene, CDR1 is SNHLY and CDR2 is FYNNEI. This CDR3 has 14 amino acids. The CDR3 region has the DNA TGTGCCAGCAGCGGAACAGGGGGCAATCAGCCCCAGCATTTT. Encoded protein: CASSGTGGNQPQHF.

The rearrangement uses TRBV19 and TRBJ1-5, with D hard to call. Deletions cut 5 bases from V and 0 bases from J, with 14 bases between. The CDR3 runs to 16 residues. Germline CDR1 reads LNHDA; CDR2 reads SQIVND (reference sequence). The CDR3 region has the DNA TGTGCCAGTAGTGTCGCGGGCCCATATAGCAATCAGCCCCAGCATTTT. Its protein product is CASSVAGPYSNQPQHF. Drawing the rest from reference TRBV19 and TRBJ1-5, the complete variable domain is DGGITQSPKYLFRKEGQNVTLSCEQNLNHDAMYWYRQDPGQGLRLIYYSQIVNDFQKGDIAEGYSVSREKKESFPLTVTSAQKNPTAFYLCASSVAGPYSNQPQHFGDGTRLSIL.

This chain joins TRBV7-9 and TRBJ2-1, with D possibly matching TRBD1 (5 bases). The CDR3 extends over 11 amino acids. V gave up 5 bases and J gave up 15 bases, with 14 bases separating them. Germline V gene data show CDR1 as SEHNR and CDR2 as FQNEAQ (reference sequence). This chain's CDR3 is CASSPGPSGFF. DNA of the CDR3: TGTGCCAGCAGCCCAGGGCCTTCGGGGTTCTTC.

This clone was found a few times. The rearrangement links TRBV5-4 to TRBJ2-4; D possibly corresponds to TRBD2 (7 bases). CDR1 and CDR2 (germline): SGHNT, YYREEE (reference sequence). V was shortened by 0 bases and J by 6 bases, with 16 bases between the two germline ends. CDR3 size: 16 residues. The CDR3 DNA sequence: TGTGCCAGCAGCTTGGCGGGCGGGGGCGGCTTAAACATTCAGTACTTC. This translates into CASSLAGGGGLNIQYF.

This clone came up a few times. J is TRBJ1-6 and V is TRBV5-1; no definite D call. Germline CDR1 and CDR2: SGHRS and YFSETQ. Deletions cut 3 bases from V and 7 bases from J, with 17 bases between. CDR3 size: 16 residues. Here the CDR3 reads CASSSGLTEGNSPLHF. CDR3 sequence (DNA): TGCGCCAGCAGCTCCGGATTAACAGAGGGAAATTCACCCCTCCACTTT.

The genes are TRBV7-9 and TRBJ2-5, with 10 bases matching TRBD2. The trim removed 8 bases at V and 3 bases at J, leaving 9 bases unmatched. CDR1 is SEHNR, CDR2 FQNEAQ, per germline (reference sequence). The CDR3 is made up of 15 amino acids. The DNA for the CDR3 is TGTGCCAGCCGCCCAAGAACTAGCGGGAAAGAGACCCAGTACTTC. This encodes CASRPRTSGKETQYF.

A few counts support this clone. This chain links TRBV18 with TRBJ2-7; D gene ambiguous. Trimming cost V 6 bases and J 0 bases, with 9 bases left between them. The germline CDR1 and CDR2 sequences are KGHSH and LQKENI. The CDR3 is made up of 13 amino acids. CDR3 sequence: CASSAAASYEQYF. The CDR3 DNA is TGTGCCAGCTCTGCCGCGGCCTCCTACGAGCAGTACTTC.

This clone was counted only a few times. The chain links TRBV18 to TRBJ2-5, with D perhaps matching TRBD1 (5 bases). CDR3 size: 14 residues. Trimming removed 0 bases at V and 8 bases at J, with 13 bases between. Germline CDR1 reads KGHSH; CDR2 reads LQKENI. CDR3 nucleotides: TGTGCCAGCTCACCACCGCAAGGGGATGTAACCCAGTACTTC. This codes for CASSPPQGDVTQYF.

Points on this clone: The sample holds other DNA sequences that translate to the same CDR3. This CDR3 reads CASSPGGSSYNEQFF. CDR3 in DNA: TGTGCCAGCAGCCCGGGGGGAAGCTCCTACAATGAGCAGTTCTTC. The chain combines TRBV7-9 with TRBJ2-1; 7 bases align to TRBD2. The junction had 4 bases not matched to a gene; V was cut back by 5 bases and J by 0 bases. There are 15 residues in the CDR3. Germline V lookup: CDR1 SEHNR, CDR2 FQNEAQ (reference sequence).

This sequence joins TRBV28 and TRBJ2-3, with 10 bases that match TRBD1. The CDR3 extends over 16 amino acids. V was clipped by 6 bases and J by 2 bases; unmatched bases: 8. In germline, CDR1 is MDHEN, CDR2 SYDVKM. CDR3 region: CASSFSGTGDTDTQYF. CDR3 sequence (DNA): TGTGCCAGCAGCTTCTCCGGGACAGGGGACACAGATACGCAGTATTTT.

This clone appeared a few times. The chain is built from TRBV9 and TRBJ2-1; D is undetermined. Germline assignment: CDR1 SGDLS and CDR2 YYNGEE. V dropped 0 bases and J dropped 1 base, with 11 bases sitting between them. This CDR3 spans 16 amino acids. The CDR3 DNA reads as TGTGCCAGCAGCGTAGGGTCGAGTCTTTCCTACAATGAGCAGTTCTTC. Its translation: CASSVGSSLSYNEQFF.

V usage is TRBV4-1 and J usage is TRBJ1-6, with D unresolved. In germline, CDR1 is MGHRA, CDR2 YSYEKL. The CDR3 contains 16 residues. V was clipped by 0 bases and J by 4 bases, with 10 bases between them. This CDR3 is CASSQDSPAYNSPLHF. The CDR3 bases are TGCGCCAGCAGCCAAGATAGCCCGGCTTATAATTCACCCCTCCACTTT.

This clone was counted a few times. The CDR3 coding sequence is TGTGCCAGCACCACCGGGACTAGCGGGGGGGGTCAGCAGTTCTTC. Its protein is CASTTGTSGGGQQFF. The chain has TRBV6-1 and TRBJ2-1; 16 bases fit TRBD2. This CDR3 contains 15 residues. V trimming: 7 bases; J trimming: 11 bases; junction bases outside the gene matches: 8. Germline-derived CDR1 and CDR2 are MNHNS and SASEGT.

This clone came up a few times. V usage is TRBV6-1 and J usage is TRBJ1-2, with 8 nucleotides matching TRBD1. Losses at the gene ends were 2 bases for V and 8 bases for J; bases not matched to a gene: 13. This CDR3 is 16 amino acids long. From germline, CDR1 is MNHNS and CDR2 SASEGT. The CDR3 coding sequence is TGTGCCAGCAGTGAACGGACAGGGATCCCCGGGGGGGGCTACACCTTC. Translating it yields CASSERTGIPGGGYTF.

This clone was picked up a small number of times. This chain connects TRBV4-3 to TRBJ1-6; 8 positions agree with TRBD1. The J segment lost 9 bases and the V segment lost 0 bases, leaving 4 bases of the junction unmatched. The germline V gene has CDR1 LGHNA and CDR2 YSLEER. This CDR3 spans 15 amino acids. The CDR3 DNA reads TGCGCCAGCAGCCAAGAGGGACAGGATTTTTCACCCCTCCACTTT. It specifies CASSQEGQDFSPLHF.

V gene TRBV29-1 combines with J gene TRBJ2-1; no reliable D call. Trimming pared 4 bases from V and 4 bases from J, leaving 8 bases between. The germline CDR1 and CDR2 sequences are SQVTM and ANQGSEA. The CDR3 runs to 12 residues. The CDR3 sequence: CSVGPPYNEQFF. In DNA, the CDR3 is TGCAGCGTTGGGCCGCCTTACAATGAGCAGTTCTTC.

In this sample, this clone turned up a few times. The DNA for the CDR3 is TGTGCCAGCAGTTTCCGGGCTGAAGCTTTCTTT. Protein product: CASSFRAEAFF. The V gene is TRBV28, the J gene TRBJ1-1; D call uncertain. The CDR3 runs 11 residues. From germline, CDR1 is MDHEN and CDR2 SYDVKM. Trimming took off 3 bases at V and 6 bases at J, with 5 bases between the two ends.

V is TRBV15 and J is TRBJ1-5; TRBD1 agrees at 8 bases. The junction had 1 base not matched to a gene; V was cut back by 3 bases and J by 0 bases. This CDR3 contains 15 residues. Germline CDR1 is LNHNV and CDR2 is YYDKDF (reference sequence). The CDR3 DNA sequence: TGTGCCACCAGCAGGGACAGGGATAGCAATCAGCCCCAGCATTTT. It yields the protein CATSRDRDSNQPQHF.

In its sample, this clone was seen a few times. The gene calls are TRBV27 and TRBJ1-4, with no clear D. The CDR3 covers 14 residues. Germline CDR1 and CDR2: MNHEY and SMNVEV (reference sequence). Trimming left V 5 bases short and J 3 bases short, with 10 bases between. This chain's CDR3 is CASSVTRSNEKLFF. The CDR3 DNA follows: TGTGCCAGCAGTGTCACTCGATCTAATGAAAAACTGTTTTTT.

V gene TRBV23-1 combines with J gene TRBJ1-5; D possibly corresponds to TRBD1 (5 bases). TRBV23-1 is given ORF status, its function remaining uncertain. The ends were cut back, 4 bases at V and 6 bases at J, with 7 bases in the middle. The CDR3 runs 12 residues. CDR3 bases: TGCGCCAGCAGTCGGGGGGGTCAGCCCCAGCATTTT. It yields the protein CASSRGGQPQHF.

This clone was counted a few times. The sample holds other DNA sequences that translate to the same CDR3. In DNA, the CDR3 is TGCAGTGCTAGTGGTCGGGAGACCCAGTACTTC. Amino acid sequence: CSASGRETQYF. The chain recombines TRBV20-1 with TRBJ2-5; D is uncertain. V was trimmed by 3 bases and J by 5 bases, leaving 7 bases between them. The germline gives CDR1 DFQATT, CDR2 SNEGSKA (reference sequence). There are 11 residues in the CDR3.

This chain connects TRBV30 to TRBJ2-7, with 7 bases matching TRBD1. The CDR3 spans 12 residues. Germline-derived CDR1 and CDR2 are GTSNPN and SVGIG (reference sequence). The ends lost 5 bases at V and 1 base at J; junction bases unmatched: 2. CDR3 sequence (DNA): TGTGCCTGGGGGACAGATTCCTACGAGCAGTACTTC. Translating it yields CAWGTDSYEQYF.

This clone was seen more than once but under ten times. The rearrangement links TRBV5-4 to TRBJ2-1; D is undetermined. The CDR3 is made up of 15 amino acids. Germline loops: CDR1 SGHNT, CDR2 YYREEE (reference sequence). Deletions cut 0 bases from V and 6 bases from J, with 13 bases between. The CDR3 reads CASSLAADIANEQFF. CDR3 DNA: TGTGCCAGCAGCTTGGCCGCGGATATAGCCAATGAGCAGTTCTTC. The full variable domain, with the rest looked up from reference TRBV5-4 and TRBJ2-1, is ETGVTQSPTHLIKTRGQQVTLRCSSQSGHNTVSWYQQALGQGPQFIFQYYREEENGRGNFPPRFSGLQFPNYSSELNVNALELDDSALYLCASSLAADIANEQFFGPGTRLTVL.